This TCR beta chain was retrieved from a study of cytomegalovirus exposure and HLA in healthy donors. PCR employed 60 Vbeta and 13 Jbeta primers. The repertoire was sequenced with immunoSEQ multiplex PCR; TCRdb's copy has only in-frame clones and lacks some. Of roughly 130,000 clones listed, about 73% are singletons. V was cut by 0 bases and J by 4 bases, with 16 bases left in between. From germline, CDR1 is SNHLY and CDR2 FYNNEI. The CDR3 has 17 residues. This clone was counted once. The TCR comes from a woman aged 40 to 50 in good health and CMV-seropositive. This rearrangement joins TRBV2 to TRBJ2-1, with D perhaps TRBD1 (6 bases). The sequenced material came from PBMCs. The CDR3 protein is CASSEAGAGLGYNEQFF. Written as DNA, the CDR3 is TGTGCCAGCAGTGAAGCGGGGGCAGGCCTTGGATACAATGAGCAGTTCTTC.